This entry lists 28 T cell receptor beta chains sequenced from one sample in a study of blood T cell repertoires in COVID-19. Assay: immunoSEQ multiplex PCR; the TCRdb copy retains only in-frame clones and omits some. The sample has about 140,000 clones; roughly 80% are singletons. The sample taken for sequencing was PBMCs or T cells enriched from blood (not recorded which). The receptors were gathered from a woman under 30 who had been exposed to COVID-19.

This clone has only one observation. This chain connects TRBV29-1 to TRBJ2-3, with TRBD2 identical over 9 bases. Germline CDR1 SQVTM, CDR2 ANQGSEA. V lost 4 bases, J lost 0 bases, and 5 bases stayed unmatched. The CDR3 has 15 residues. CDR3 sequence (DNA): TGCAGCGTTGGTGTCCTAGCGGGAAGCACAGATACGCAGTATTTT. Translation: CSVGVLAGSTDTQYF.

The CDR3 DNA reads TGCGCCAGCAGTGAGTCGACCCGCGGGAGGGTACAAGAGACCCAGTACTTC. Its protein product is CASSESTRGRVQETQYF. This chain joins TRBV10-1 and TRBJ2-5, with 9 positions matching TRBD2. Germline-derived CDR1 and CDR2 are WNHNN and SYGVQD (reference sequence). J lost 2 bases, V lost 0 bases, and 7 bases had no gene match. The CDR3 spans 17 residues.

The rearrangement links TRBV6-2 or TRBV6-3 to TRBJ2-1; D gene ambiguous. This CDR3 contains 15 residues. Per germline, CDR1 MNHEY and CDR2 SVGEGT. Trimming shortened V by 5 bases and J by 3 bases, and 14 bases separated the two germline ends. The CDR3: CASSPPGSNYNEQFF. In nucleotides, the CDR3 is TGTGCCAGCAGTCCCCCCGGGTCGAACTACAATGAGCAGTTCTTC.

V gene TRBV30 combines with J gene TRBJ1-5; 7 positions match TRBD1. Unmatched junction bases numbered 7, after V lost 6 bases and J lost 5 bases. Per germline, CDR1 GTSNPN and CDR2 SVGIG (reference sequence). The CDR3 has 13 residues. CDR3 in amino acids: CACSRGRDQPQHF. The DNA of the CDR3 is TGTGCCTGCTCGAGGGGGCGAGATCAGCCCCAGCATTTT.

V and J are TRBV6-5 and TRBJ2-7; the D is unclear. Germline V gene data show CDR1 as MNHEY and CDR2 as SVGAGI. Trimming took off 6 bases at V and 1 base at J, with 10 bases between the two ends. This CDR3 has 13 amino acids. The CDR3 loop is CASSPAASYEQYF. CDR3 in DNA: TGTGCCAGCAGCCCCGCCGCGTCCTACGAGCAGTACTTC.

The V gene is TRBV10-1, the J gene TRBJ1-5; 7 bases fit TRBD1. Germline values: CDR1 WNHNN, CDR2 SYGVQD (reference sequence). The CDR3 has 13 amino acids. V shed 2 bases and J 9 bases; nucleotides not matched to a gene: 4. This chain's CDR3 is CASSEQGDAPQHF. CDR3 nucleotides: TGCGCCAGCAGTGAGCAGGGGGACGCGCCCCAGCATTTT.

Concerning this clone: Additional DNA sequences in this sample encode the identical CDR3. The chain combines TRBV12-3 or TRBV12-4 with TRBJ1-4, with TRBD1 matching over 9 bases. CDR3 size: 13 residues. With 6 bases clipped from V and 8 bases from J, the junction kept 4 bases outside the gene matches. CDR3 region: CASRGQGGEKLFF. As DNA, the CDR3 is TGTGCCAGCAGGGGACAGGGAGGAGAAAAACTGTTTTTT.

The rearrangement joins TRBV28 to TRBJ1-3; tentatively, D is TRBD1 (5 bases). The CDR3 contains 16 residues. Germline values: CDR1 MDHEN, CDR2 SYDVKM. Deletions cut 5 bases from V and 0 bases from J, with 14 bases between. The CDR3 region has the DNA TGTGCCAGCAGTCACATACAGGTTAACTCTGGAAACACCATATATTTT. This encodes CASSHIQVNSGNTIYF.

The chain links TRBV15 to TRBJ1-4, with a possible D match to TRBD1 (5 bases). The germline CDR1 and CDR2 sequences are LNHNV and YYDKDF (reference sequence). Between the trimmed V and J ends, which lost 3 bases and 6 bases, there was a span of 8 bases. This CDR3 is built from 13 residues. CDR3 loop: CATSRWGDEKLFF. The CDR3 DNA reads TGTGCCACCAGCAGGTGGGGGGATGAAAAACTGTTTTTT.

V is TRBV11-2 and J is TRBJ2-5, with 12 nucleotides matching TRBD1. Germline lookup yields CDR1 SGHAT and CDR2 FQNNGV. The CDR3 totals 16 residues. V lost 2 bases to trimming and J lost 5 bases; unmatched junction nucleotides: 6. Here the CDR3 DNA reads TGTGCCAGCAGCTTATCCGGGACAGGGGGCGCCGAGACCCAGTACTTC. This sequence encodes CASSLSGTGGAETQYF.

V gene TRBV7-2 combines with J gene TRBJ1-1, with D uncertain. The V and J ends lost 4 bases and 0 bases respectively, with 9 bases between them. This CDR3 spans 14 amino acids. Germline CDR1 is SGHTA and CDR2 is FQGNSA. The CDR3 loop reads CASSSGRVNTEAFF. In DNA form, the CDR3 reads TGTGCCAGCAGCTCGGGTCGGGTGAACACTGAAGCTTTCTTT.

The J gene is TRBJ2-7, the V gene TRBV6-1; a weak D match, TRBD1 (6 bases). This CDR3 spans 15 amino acids. V was cut by 1 base and J by 4 bases, with 14 bases left in between. In germline, CDR1 is MNHNS, CDR2 SASEGT. CDR3 amino acids: CASSEGTATGYEQYF. CDR3 in DNA: TGTGCCAGCAGTGAAGGGACAGCGACGGGGTACGAGCAGTACTTC.

The chain combines TRBV4-1 with TRBJ1-2; D may be TRBD1 (6 bases). The CDR3 covers 16 residues. V lost 7 bases, J lost 2 bases, and 20 bases lay in between. The V gene's germline CDR1 is MGHRA and CDR2 YSYEKL. The CDR3 nucleotides read TGCGCCAGCACCCCTTTGGTGGGGGGGGCGAACTATGGCTACACCTTC. It translates to CASTPLVGGANYGYTF.

The CDR3 sequence is CASSYTKQGNYGYTF. DNA of the CDR3: TGTGCCAGCAGTTACACTAAACAGGGAAACTATGGCTACACCTTC. The chain has TRBV6-5 and TRBJ1-2, with D maybe TRBD1 (6 bases). Germline V lookup: CDR1 MNHEY, CDR2 SVGAGI. Trimming cost V 2 bases and J 2 bases, with 12 bases left between them. The CDR3 contains 15 residues.

The chain carries TRBV20-1 and TRBJ2-2, with 11 bases aligning to TRBD2. This CDR3 comprises 17 residues. The V and J ends lost 3 bases and 0 bases, in that order; junction bases with no gene match: 6. Germline-derived CDR1 and CDR2 are DFQATT and SNEGSKA (reference sequence). CDR3 amino acids: CSASRVAGGPNTGELFF. As DNA, the CDR3 is TGCAGTGCTAGTAGAGTAGCGGGAGGGCCGAACACCGGGGAGCTGTTTTTT.

This chain uses TRBV28 with TRBJ1-6; a weak D match, TRBD1 (5 bases). Trimming pared 5 bases from V and 4 bases from J, leaving 9 bases between. The CDR3 contains 14 residues. The germline V gene has CDR1 MDHEN and CDR2 SYDVKM. The DNA for the CDR3 is TGTGCCAGCAGTCCGGGGGGGTATAATTCACCCCTCCACTTT. Its protein is CASSPGGYNSPLHF. Full variable domain (outside the CDR3, taken from reference TRBV28 and TRBJ1-6): DVKVTQSSRYLVKRTGEKVFLECVQDMDHENMFWYRQDPGLGLRLIYFSYDVKMKEKGDIPEGYSVSREKKERFSLILESASTNQTSMYLCASSPGGYNSPLHFGNGTRLTVT.

The gene calls are TRBV12-3 or TRBV12-4 and TRBJ2-1, with D possibly being TRBD2 (5 bases). The germline V and J ends were trimmed by 6 bases and 6 bases, with 12 bases remaining between them. The CDR3 length is 13 residues. The CDR3 is CASSRSGPNEQFF. CDR3 nucleotides: TGTGCCAGCAGCCGCAGCGGCCCCAATGAGCAGTTCTTC.

J is TRBJ2-1 and V is TRBV19, with 8 bases matching TRBD2. This CDR3 has 15 residues. CDR1 is LNHDA and CDR2 is SQIVND in the germline V gene (reference sequence). The J segment lost 5 bases and the V segment lost 3 bases, leaving 6 bases of the junction unmatched. In DNA form, the CDR3 reads TGTGCCAGTAGTATTAGGAGAGCGGGAGACAATGAGCAGTTCTTC. Translated, it gives CASSIRRAGDNEQFF.

The CDR3 spells CASSVRSSGKSETQYF. In DNA form, the CDR3 reads TGTGCCAGCAGCGTACGGTCTAGCGGGAAATCGGAGACCCAGTACTTC. V and J are TRBV9 and TRBJ2-5; TRBD2 matches at 9 bases. This CDR3 region has 16 residues. The germline V gene has CDR1 SGDLS and CDR2 YYNGEE. J was trimmed by 5 bases and V by 1 base; bases with no gene match: 9.

The rearrangement joins TRBV28 to TRBJ1-4; TRBD1 might be the D (6 bases). Trimming took off 2 bases at V and 8 bases at J, with 21 bases between the two ends. The germline CDR1 and CDR2 sequences are MDHEN and SYDVKM. The CDR3 sequence is 17 residues long. The CDR3 protein is CASSLIGGGAQGEKLFF. The CDR3 nucleotides read TGTGCCAGCAGTTTAATCGGTGGGGGGGCGCAGGGGGAAAAACTGTTTTTT.

CDR3 in amino acids: CAWNFGSSRSNAFF. DNA of the CDR3: TGTGCCTGGAACTTTGGAAGTTCCCGGAGCAATGCTTTCTTT. V and J are TRBV30 and TRBJ1-1, with D uncertain. Germline CDR1 and CDR2: GTSNPN and SVGIG (reference sequence). The length of the CDR3 is 14 residues. Deletions cut 4 bases from V and 11 bases from J, with 23 bases between.

The sample holds many counts of this clone. This chain connects TRBV7-7 to TRBJ2-2, with 8 bases aligning to TRBD2. Germline V gene sequence: CDR1 SSHAT, CDR2 FNYEAQ (reference sequence). The CDR3 is 17 residues long. V gave up 1 base and J gave up 5 bases; unmatched junction bases: 9. The CDR3, as DNA: TGTGCCAGCAGCTTAGAGGTAGCGGGGAGTAGAACCGGGGAGCTGTTTTTT. Protein sequence: CASSLEVAGSRTGELFF.

This clone was observed once. V usage is TRBV7-9 and J usage is TRBJ2-7; 13 bases are a match to TRBD2. The V and J ends lost 5 bases and 2 bases, in that order; junction bases with no gene match: 9. Per germline, CDR1 SEHNR and CDR2 FQNEAQ (reference sequence). The CDR3 is made up of 17 amino acids. In DNA, the CDR3 is TGTGCCAGCAGCCCCGGGACTAGCGGGACTAAACCCTACGAGCAGTACTTC. Translated, it gives CASSPGTSGTKPYEQYF.

CDR3 residues: CAWSVLAGRSPLHF. CDR3 in DNA: TGTGCCTGGAGTGTACTTGCAGGGCGTTCACCCCTCCACTTT. This rearrangement joins TRBV30 to TRBJ1-6; D possibly corresponds to TRBD1 (5 bases). V was pared by 0 bases and J by 9 bases, with 12 bases between. The length of the CDR3 is 14 residues. The germline V gene encodes CDR1 GTSNPN and CDR2 SVGIG (reference sequence).

This chain uses TRBV7-2 with TRBJ2-1; 10 positions match TRBD2. Unmatched junction bases numbered 8, after V lost 5 bases and J lost 4 bases. The CDR3 spans 16 residues. Per germline, CDR1 SGHTA and CDR2 FQGNSA. The CDR3 here is CASSNDLAGAYNEQFF. CDR3 sequence (DNA): TGTGCCAGCAGCAACGATCTAGCGGGAGCTTACAATGAGCAGTTCTTC.

The chain joins TRBV5-1 to TRBJ2-2; TRBD2 is a possible D gene (5 bases). Trimming removed 1 base at V and 5 bases at J, with 18 bases between. The V gene's germline CDR1 is SGHRS and CDR2 YFSETQ. The CDR3 has 17 residues. The CDR3 is CASSLSRRGQGTGELFF. The CDR3 DNA sequence: TGCGCCAGCAGCTTGTCTCGACGGGGTCAAGGAACCGGGGAGCTGTTTTTT.

This clone came up once. The chain employs TRBV19 and TRBJ1-2; possibly TRBD1 for D (6 bases). V was trimmed by 3 bases and J by 2 bases, leaving 10 bases between them. This CDR3 comprises 14 residues. Per the germline V gene, CDR1 is LNHDA and CDR2 is SQIVND (reference sequence). The CDR3 region is CASSMMDRNYGYTF. The CDR3 nucleotides read TGTGCCAGTAGTATGATGGACAGAAACTATGGCTACACCTTC.

The chain joins TRBV7-8 to TRBJ2-3, with D tentatively TRBD2 (5 bases). The CDR3 covers 13 residues. Germline lookup yields CDR1 SGHVS and CDR2 FQNEAQ. Trimming pared 4 bases from V and 6 bases from J, leaving 11 bases between. The CDR3 loop is CASSYRLLDTQYF. The CDR3 coding sequence is TGTGCCAGCAGCTACCGACTACTCGATACGCAGTATTTT. The entire variable domain, with the rest obtained from reference TRBV7-8 and TRBJ2-3, is as follows: GAGVSQSPRYKVAKRGQDVALRCDPISGHVSLFWYQQALGQGPEFLTYFQNEAQLDKSGLPSDRFFAERPEGSVSTLKIQRTQQEDSAVYLCASSYRLLDTQYFGPGTRLTVL.